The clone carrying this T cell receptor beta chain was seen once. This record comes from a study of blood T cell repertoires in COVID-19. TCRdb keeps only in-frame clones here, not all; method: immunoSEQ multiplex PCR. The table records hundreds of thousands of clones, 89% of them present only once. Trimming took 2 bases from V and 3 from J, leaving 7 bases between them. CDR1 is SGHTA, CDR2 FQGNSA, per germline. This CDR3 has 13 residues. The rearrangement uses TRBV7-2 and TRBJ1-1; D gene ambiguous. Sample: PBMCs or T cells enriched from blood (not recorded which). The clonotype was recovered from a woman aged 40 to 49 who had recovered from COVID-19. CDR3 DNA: TGTGCCAGCAGCTTATCCTCTTACACTGAAGCTTTCTTT. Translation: CASSLSSYTEAFF. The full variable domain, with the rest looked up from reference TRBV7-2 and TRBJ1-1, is GAGVSQSPSNKVTEKGKDVELRCDPISGHTALYWYRQSLGQGLEFLIYFQGNSAPDKSGLPSDRFSAERTGGSVSTLTIQRTQQEDSAVYLCASSLSSYTEAFFGQGTRLTVV.